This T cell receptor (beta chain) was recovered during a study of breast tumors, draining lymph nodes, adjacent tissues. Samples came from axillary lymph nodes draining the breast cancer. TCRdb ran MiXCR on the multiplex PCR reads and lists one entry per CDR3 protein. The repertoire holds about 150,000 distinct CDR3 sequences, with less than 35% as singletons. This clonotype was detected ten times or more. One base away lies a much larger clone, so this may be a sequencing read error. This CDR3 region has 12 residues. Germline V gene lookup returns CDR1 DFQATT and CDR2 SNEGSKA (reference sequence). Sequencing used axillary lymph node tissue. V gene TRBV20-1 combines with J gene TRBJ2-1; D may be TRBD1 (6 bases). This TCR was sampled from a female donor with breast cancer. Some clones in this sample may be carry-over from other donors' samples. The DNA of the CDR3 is TGCAGTGTTTGGACAGCGGACAATGAGCCGTTCTTC. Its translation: CSVWTADNEPFF.